Each of the 30 T cell receptor beta chains below was sequenced from the same sample in a study of tumor-infiltrating lymphocytes in primary liver carcinoma. The source material, roughly 20-31 mg of unsorted bulk tissue, was used to co-extract RNA and DNA. Total RNA (approximately 500 ng) served as template for TCR beta cDNA synthesis primed by a constant-region primer. Libraries of TCR beta came from three nested multiplex PCR rounds with slightly modified ARM-PCR. TRBV1-TRBV30 forward primers paired with a C-beta reverse primer drove the first two PCR rounds, roughly 9 cycles each. TCRdb used MiXCR to reprocess the multiplex PCR reads, holding one entry per CDR3 protein. The profile covers around 99,000 distinct CDR3 sequences, with about 73% appearing a single time and about 27% taken by the ten largest. The sequencing sample was made of tumor-adjacent normal liver tissue. All receptors derive from a man aged 40-49 years with primary liver carcinoma and hepatitis B virus infection.

This clonotype has a count of ten or more. The chain joins TRBV12-3 or TRBV12-4 to TRBJ1-5; D unresolved. The CDR3 sequence is 13 residues long. V was shortened by 3 bases and J by 2 bases, with 5 bases between the two germline ends. CDR3 nucleotides: TGTGCCAGCAGTTTTGAGGGCAATCAGCCCCAGCATTTT. The encoded protein is CASSFEGNQPQHF.

This clonotype was counted many times. This chain connects TRBV30 to TRBJ1-4; the D is unclear. This CDR3 spans 12 amino acids. CDR1 and CDR2 (germline): GTSNPN, SVGIG (reference sequence). The ends were cut back, 2 bases at V and 8 bases at J, with 9 bases in the middle. The CDR3, as DNA: TGTGCCTGGAGTCACCCAGAGGAAAAACTGTTTTTT. As protein: CAWSHPEEKLFF.

Comment on this clonotype: The junction departs from germline at one end; a sequencing error may be responsible. This chain joins TRBV12-3 or TRBV12-4 and TRBJ2-1; no clear D gene. This CDR3 spans 13 amino acids. This chain's CDR3 is CVSSHRPYNEQFF. DNA of the CDR3: TGTGTCAGCAGCCATAGGCCCTACAATGAGCAATTCTTC.

Comments on this clonotype: Without the conserved terminal phenylalanine or tryptophan, this CDR3 likely stems from a read error. Because the CDR3's place on the DNA is in doubt, the DNA is left out and the CDR3 is given as listed by TCRdb. The chain is built from TRBV11-2 and TRBJ2-7. Germline CDR1 is SGHAT and CDR2 is FQNNGV. Counting both end residues, the CDR3 totals 14 amino acids. CDR3 residues: CASTLKYGDYERYL.

A note on this clonotype: One base away lies a much larger clone, so this may be a sequencing read error. V and J are TRBV6-1 and TRBJ2-7, with a tentative D call TRBD1 (7 bases). The germline V gene encodes CDR1 MNHNS and CDR2 SASEGT. The CDR3 runs to 15 residues. The V and J ends lost 8 bases and 4 bases respectively, with 21 bases between them. CDR3 coding DNA: TGTGCCAGCTGTGGAGGGACAGCGGCGAAATACGAGCAGTACTTC. Protein: CASCGGTAAKYEQYF.

Comment on this clonotype: The junction shows a germline mismatch at one end, possibly a read error. J is TRBJ2-7 and V is TRBV11-2; 9 bases line up with TRBD2. CDR3 size: 14 residues. Germline assignment: CDR1 SGHAT and CDR2 FQNNGV. The CDR3 is CVSSSSGNRYEQYF. Written as DNA, the CDR3 is TGTGTCAGCAGCTCTAGCGGGAACCGCTACGAGCAGTACTTC.

As to this clonotype: A much larger clone sits a single nucleotide away, making a read error possible. V and J are TRBV4-1 and TRBJ1-1; D is undetermined. Germline values: CDR1 MGHRA, CDR2 YSYEKL. This CDR3 spans 12 amino acids. In DNA form, the CDR3 reads TGCGCCAACAGCCCGGAGGGCACTGAAGCTTTCTTT. Translation: CANSPEGTEAFF.

Note on this clonotype: A junction end diverges from the germline sequence, so it may reflect a read error. The V call is TRBV11-2, the J call TRBJ2-7; D is undetermined. This CDR3 has 15 residues. Per the germline V gene, CDR1 is SGHAT and CDR2 is FQNNGV. This CDR3 is CASSLTPEQIYERYF. The CDR3 DNA sequence: TGTGCCAGCAGCCTAACACCGGAACAGATTTACGAGCGGTACTTC.

A remark on this clonotype: It is likely a read error, because the conserved phenylalanine at the end of the CDR3 is missing. V and J are TRBV11-2 and TRBJ2-7; perhaps D is TRBD1 or TRBD2 (7 bases each). The CDR3 consists of 14 residues. Germline V lookup: CDR1 SGHAT, CDR2 FQNNGV. Trimming removed 4 bases at V and 6 bases at J, with 16 bases between. CDR3: CASSSTRGGCEQYS. In DNA, the CDR3 is TGTGCCAGCAGCTCGACCAGGGGGGGCTGCGAGCAGTACTCC.

This clonotype was counted ten times or more. This sequence joins TRBV28 and TRBJ2-1; 7 bases fit TRBD2. Trimming took 5 bases from V and 3 from J; bases not matched to a gene: 7. This CDR3 is 15 amino acids long. Germline V gene data show CDR1 as MDHEN and CDR2 as SYDVKM. The CDR3 loop reads CASSPRAGSYNEQFF. As DNA, the CDR3 is TGTGCCAGCAGTCCGCGAGCGGGAAGCTACAATGAGCAGTTCTTC.

The V and J genes are TRBV11-1 and TRBJ2-3; D is possibly TRBD2 (6 bases). Germline V gene lookup returns CDR1 SGHAT and CDR2 FQDESV (reference sequence). Trimming shortened V by 1 base and J by 4 bases, and 12 bases separated the two germline ends. CDR3 length: 15 amino acids. CDR3 sequence: CASSLGDSDSDTQYF. CDR3 nucleotides: TGTGCCAGCAGCTTAGGGGACTCCGATTCAGATACGCAGTATTTT.

As to this clonotype: A much larger clone lies one base from this, so it may be a read error. The V and J genes are TRBV5-6 and TRBJ2-5; D uncertain. V lost 6 bases to trimming and J lost 5 bases, with 14 bases between them. The CDR3 runs 13 residues. CDR1 and CDR2 (germline): SGHDT, YYEEEE. The CDR3 loop is CASIPSPLETQYF. The CDR3 DNA sequence: TGTGCCAGCATCCCGTCTCCACTGGAGACCCAGTACTTC. The full variable domain, rest sourced from reference TRBV5-6 and TRBJ2-5, is DAGVTQSPTHLIKTRGQQVTLRCSPKSGHDTVSWYQQALGQGPQFIFQYYEEEERQRGNFPDRFSGHQFPNYSSELNVNALLLGDSALYLCASIPSPLETQYFGPGTRLLVL.

The rearrangement joins TRBV6-1 to TRBJ2-7; D not resolved. CDR1 is MNHNS and CDR2 is SASEGT in the germline V gene. The CDR3 is 13 amino acids. Written as DNA, the CDR3 is TGTGCAGGCAGTGAAGCGCTTAGAAACGAGCAGTACTTC. Its translation is CAGSEALRNEQYF.

This clonotype was observed once. The rearrangement joins TRBV9 to TRBJ2-2; D is ambiguous. Per the germline V gene, CDR1 is SGDLS and CDR2 is YYNGEE. Trimming took off 4 bases at V and 6 bases at J, with 7 bases between the two ends. The CDR3 length is 12 residues. The DNA of the CDR3 is TGTGCCAGCAGCCCTCCCCCCGGGGAGCTGTTTTTT. Translation gives CASSPPPGELFF.

For this clonotype: Sequence at one end of the junction differs from germline and may be a read error. The chain links TRBV7-3 to TRBJ2-3; D not resolved. The CDR3 loop spans 10 amino acids. Germline V gene data show CDR1 as SGHTA and CDR2 as FQGTGA. The CDR3, as DNA: TGTGCCAGCAGCTTTGGATACGCAGTATTT. This gives the protein CASSFGYAVF.

The table lists this clonotype with a few counts. A much larger clone differs by one base, so this may be a read error. The chain joins TRBV6-1 to TRBJ2-7, with 12 positions matching TRBD1. Germline V gives CDR1 MNHNS, CDR2 SASEGT. The CDR3 has 15 residues. This CDR3 is CASSSTGTGGYVQYF. DNA of the CDR3: TGTGCCAGCAGTTCTACCGGGACAGGGGGCTACGTGCAGTACTTC.

This clonotype has at least ten counts. This chain joins TRBV29-1 and TRBJ2-7, with 9 nucleotides matching TRBD1. Losses at the gene ends were 6 bases for V and 9 bases for J; bases not matched to a gene: 9. CDR3 length: 12 amino acids. Per the germline V gene, CDR1 is SQVTM and CDR2 is ANQGSEA. CDR3 coding DNA: TGCAGCGTGAGGGGGGACAGGGAGGGGCAGTACTTC. Its translation: CSVRGDREGQYF.

This clonotype was observed many times. V gene TRBV6-5 combines with J gene TRBJ2-3; the D gene is possibly TRBD2 (6 bases). This CDR3 spans 16 amino acids. Trimming pared 4 bases from V and 2 bases from J, leaving 16 bases between. Germline V gene sequence: CDR1 MNHEY, CDR2 SVGAGI. The CDR3 region has the DNA TGTGCCAGCAGTTTTTCGGGACTCCACCCCACAGATACGCAGTATTTT. It translates to CASSFSGLHPTDTQYF.

Comments on this clonotype: One end of the junction does not line up with germline, which may come from a read error. The chain recombines TRBV11-1 with TRBJ1-1, with TRBD1 identical over 8 bases. The germline gives CDR1 SGHAT, CDR2 FQDESV (reference sequence). This CDR3 is built from 14 residues. CDR3 protein: CASSGQGRNTVAFF. As DNA, the CDR3 is TGTGCCAGTAGCGGACAGGGCCGGAACACTGTAGCTTTCTTT.

V gene TRBV2 combines with J gene TRBJ2-1; D is perhaps TRBD1 or TRBD2 (5 bases each). Germline V gives CDR1 SNHLY, CDR2 FYNNEI. The CDR3 loop spans 15 amino acids. Between the trimmed V and J ends, which lost 9 bases and 2 bases, there was a span of 17 bases. Here the CDR3 reads CARAKGRATYNEQFF. CDR3 sequence (DNA): TGTGCCAGGGCGAAGGGGAGAGCAACCTACAATGAGCAGTTCTTC.

Note on this clonotype: Compared with germline, one end of the junction differs, possibly owing to a read error. The chain joins TRBV11-2 to TRBJ2-1, with a tentative D call TRBD1 (5 bases). The CDR3 contains 18 residues. CDR1 and CDR2 (germline): SGHAT, FQNNGV. Here the CDR3 reads CASSLVRADSAYGDEQFF. DNA of the CDR3: TGTGCCAGCAGCTTAGTCAGGGCAGACAGCGCGTATGGGGATGAACAGTTCTTC.

On this clonotype: The junction does not match germline at one end; this may be a read error. The rearrangement links TRBV11-3 to TRBJ2-1, with 8 bases aligning to TRBD2. Germline V gene sequence: CDR1 SGHNT, CDR2 YENEEA. The CDR3 runs to 15 residues. CDR3 in amino acids: CASSSAGLASNEHFF. Written as DNA, the CDR3 is TGCGCCAGCAGCTCGGCAGGACTAGCCTCGAATGAGCACTTCTTC.

In the case of this clonotype: Compared with germline, one end of the junction differs, possibly owing to a read error. The chain uses TRBV4-1 and TRBJ1-1; no reliable D call. Germline V gene lookup returns CDR1 MGHRA and CDR2 YSYEKL. The CDR3 loop spans 14 amino acids. In DNA, the CDR3 is TGCGCCAGCAGCCAAGACAGTGTGAACACTGAATCTTTGTTT. This translates into CASSQDSVNTESLF.

This clonotype was detected many times. The genes are TRBV11-2 and TRBJ2-5, with D uncertain. This CDR3 is built from 16 residues. The germline CDR1 and CDR2 sequences are SGHAT and FQNNGV. The V gene lost 0 bases and the J gene lost 5 bases, with 16 bases spanning the gap. CDR3 in DNA: TGTGCCAGCAGCTTAGATAAAGGATCTCTATGGGAGACCCAGTACTTC. Translation: CASSLDKGSLWETQYF.

CDR3: CASTLGQGHGYTF. CDR3 DNA sequence: TGCGCCAGCACTCTGGGGCAGGGCCATGGCTACACCTTC. This sequence joins TRBV5-1 and TRBJ1-2; the D gene is possibly TRBD1 (5 bases). Germline loops: CDR1 SGHRS, CDR2 YFSETQ. Trimming removed 6 bases at V and 6 bases at J, with 15 bases between. This CDR3 region has 13 residues.

This clonotype was observed a few times. A much larger clone differs by one base, so this may be a read error. The chain recombines TRBV29-1 with TRBJ2-2, with 9 positions matching TRBD1. The CDR3 is made up of 13 amino acids. In germline, CDR1 is SQVTM, CDR2 ANQGSEA. The CDR3 here is CCVQGARTGELFF. The CDR3, as DNA: TGCTGCGTACAGGGGGCGCGAACCGGGGAGCTGTTTTTT.

A word on this clonotype: One junction end does not reproduce the germline sequence, and a read error may be involved. V is TRBV4-1 and J is TRBJ2-1; no clear D. Germline CDR1 MGHRA, CDR2 YSYEKL. The CDR3 has 12 amino acids. CDR3 in DNA: TGTGCCAGCAGTCAAGAAAGCAATGAGCAGTTCTTC. This gives the protein CASSQESNEQFF.

The chain employs TRBV28 and TRBJ2-2; 11 bases line up with TRBD1. V gave up 10 bases and J gave up 7 bases; unmatched junction bases: 5. The CDR3 covers 13 residues. CDR1 and CDR2 (germline): MDHEN, SYDVKM. This CDR3 reads CATGTGGIGELFF. The CDR3, as DNA: TGTGCCACGGGGACAGGGGGTATCGGGGAGCTGTTTTTT. Full variable domain (missing parts from reference TRBV28 and TRBJ2-2): DVKVTQSSRYLVKRTGEKVFLECVQDMDHENMFWYRQDPGLGLRLIYFSYDVKMKEKGDIPEGYSVSREKKERFSLILESASTNQTSMYLCATGTGGIGELFFGEGSRLTVL.

In its sample, this clonotype was seen a few times. The chain is built from TRBV7-9 and TRBJ2-7; TRBD1 matches 7 bases. The CDR3 is made up of 13 amino acids. Germline V CDR1 and CDR2: SEHNR, FQNEAQ (reference sequence). Germline trimming cut 5 bases from V and 4 bases from J; bases unmatched to any gene: 5. The CDR3 DNA sequence: TGTGCCAGCAGCCCGGGGACAGTTTACGAGCAGTACTTC. Translating gives CASSPGTVYEQYF.

This clonotype was recorded a few times. The V gene is TRBV7-3, the J gene TRBJ2-3; 8 positions match TRBD1. From germline, CDR1 is SGHTA and CDR2 FQGTGA. V gave up 5 bases and J gave up 4 bases; unmatched junction bases: 2. The CDR3 loop spans 13 amino acids. The CDR3 region is CASSMDRADTQYF. CDR3 nucleotide sequence: TGTGCCAGCAGCATGGACAGGGCAGATACGCAGTATTTT.